The entry that follows covers one TCR beta chain sequence. The data derive from a study of blood T cell repertoires in COVID-19. Looking at the study overall: PBMCs, B-cell-depleted T cells, or T cells were the source of the cDNA or gDNA that made up the material.

Some clones are missing from TCRdb's copy, which holds only in-frame ones; the method was immunoSEQ multiplex PCR. The table shows about 120,000 clones, with around 79% occurring only once. The sample comprised peripheral blood. The sequence derives from a man between 65 and 85 years old with acute or convalescent COVID-19.

Written as DNA, the CDR3 is TGTGCCAGCAGCGCCGGACAGGTTAGCTCCTACGAGCAGTACTTC. This codes for CASSAGQVSSYEQYF. The genes are TRBV5-5 and TRBJ2-7; 7 nucleotides align to TRBD1. The length of the CDR3 is 15 residues. From germline, CDR1 is SGHKS and CDR2 YYEKEE (reference sequence). Trimming cost V 4 bases and J 0 bases; bases outside gene matches: 7.